This is a list of T cell receptor beta chains from one sample in a study of beta chain features in type 1 diabetes. TCRdb's table, derived via immunoSEQ multiplex PCR, lists solely in-frame clones and lacks some. The data hold over 150,000 clones, with about 8.1% observed a single time. The sample taken for sequencing was central memory CD4+ T cells from blood. The receptors stem from a man between 18 and 29 years old in good health. Both conserved end residues are part of each CDR3. A D gene is named only where the DNA matches it firmly. A clone size is listed for some rows: how often the clone was seen (once, few, many), or a class if it is expanded.

J gene: TRBJ2-5; V gene: TRBV7-2; clone size: .; D gene: TRBD2; CDR3 protein: CASSPTSGGDLATQYF; CDR3 DNA: TGTGCCAGCAGCCCGACTAGCGGGGGGGATCTCGCGACCCAGTACTTC
J gene: TRBJ2-7; V gene: TRBV4-3; clone size: .; D gene: .; CDR3 protein: CASSQDYMEAEQYF; CDR3 DNA: TGCGCCAGCAGCCAAGATTATATGGAAGCGGAGCAGTACTTC
J gene: TRBJ1-2; V gene: TRBV7-8; clone size: .; D gene: TRBD1; CDR3 protein: CASSAGQGLYGYTF; CDR3 DNA: TGTGCCAGCAGCGCGGGACAGGGGCTCTATGGCTACACCTTC
J gene: TRBJ2-7; V gene: TRBV11-2; clone size: .; D gene: .; CDR3 protein: CASSAGTEYRYEQYF; CDR3 DNA: TGTGCCAGCAGCGCCGGGACTGAGTATAGGTACGAGCAGTACTTC
J gene: TRBJ2-1; V gene: TRBV7-8; clone size: .; D gene: .; CDR3 protein: CASSPTDERGRKQFF; CDR3 DNA: TGTGCCAGCAGCCCAACGGATGAGCGAGGCCGTAAGCAGTTCTTC
J gene: TRBJ1-4; V gene: TRBV28; clone size: few; D gene: TRBD1; CDR3 protein: CASSLGGQANEKLFF; CDR3 DNA: TGTGCCAGCAGTTTAGGCGGACAGGCTAATGAAAAACTGTTTTTT
J gene: TRBJ2-7; V gene: TRBV2; clone size: .; D gene: .; CDR3 protein: CASSERRLGQYF; CDR3 DNA: TGTGCCAGCAGTGAGCGGAGGCTCGGGCAGTACTTC
J gene: TRBJ2-6; V gene: TRBV4-3; clone size: .; D gene: .; CDR3 protein: CASSQEQGNVLTF; CDR3 DNA: TGCGCCAGCAGCCAAGAGCAGGGGAACGTCCTGACTTTC
J gene: TRBJ1-5; V gene: TRBV4-3; clone size: .; D gene: .; CDR3 protein: CASSAQADSNQPQHF; CDR3 DNA: TGCGCCAGCAGCGCACAGGCGGATAGCAATCAGCCCCAGCATTTT
J gene: TRBJ2-7; V gene: TRBV9; clone size: many; D gene: .; CDR3 protein: CASSARFEAYEQYF; CDR3 DNA: TGTGCCAGCAGTGCCCGCTTTGAGGCCTACGAGCAGTACTTC
J gene: TRBJ2-5; V gene: TRBV7-9; clone size: few; D gene: .; CDR3 protein: CASSLGHGRGTQYF; CDR3 DNA: TGTGCCAGCAGCTTAGGACACGGACGGGGGACCCAGTACTTC
J gene: TRBJ2-7; V gene: TRBV25-1; clone size: .; D gene: TRBD2; CDR3 protein: CASRTAGGFEQYF; CDR3 DNA: TGTGCCAGCAGAACAGCGGGGGGATTTGAGCAGTACTTC
J gene: TRBJ1-1; V gene: TRBV28; clone size: few; D gene: .; CDR3 protein: CASSLSGRRGTEAFF; CDR3 DNA: TGTGCCAGCAGTTTATCCGGGAGGAGGGGGACTGAAGCTTTCTTT
J gene: TRBJ1-6; V gene: TRBV6-5; clone size: few; D gene: TRBD1; CDR3 protein: CASSTGVRSPLHF; CDR3 DNA: TGTGCCAGCAGTACAGGGGTACGTTCACCCCTCCACTTT
J gene: TRBJ2-3; V gene: TRBV10-3; clone size: .; D gene: TRBD2; CDR3 protein: CAISLTSGITDTQYF; CDR3 DNA: TGTGCCATCAGTCTGACTAGCGGTATCACAGATACGCAGTATTTT
J gene: TRBJ2-2; V gene: TRBV11-2; clone size: few; D gene: .; CDR3 protein: CASSPGFYTGELFF; CDR3 DNA: TGTGCCAGCAGCCCCGGTTTTTACACCGGGGAGCTGTTTTTT
J gene: TRBJ2-7; V gene: TRBV7-8; clone size: .; D gene: TRBD2; CDR3 protein: CASTKPGLAYEQYF; CDR3 DNA: TGTGCCAGCACGAAACCGGGACTAGCCTACGAGCAGTACTTC
J gene: TRBJ1-1; V gene: TRBV6-5; clone size: .; D gene: TRBD1; CDR3 protein: CASSDTGGGDTEAFF; CDR3 DNA: TGTGCCAGCAGCGACACAGGGGGCGGCGACACTGAAGCTTTCTTT
J gene: TRBJ2-7; V gene: TRBV5-1; clone size: .; D gene: .; CDR3 protein: CASRGTASYEQYF; CDR3 DNA: TGCGCCAGCAGAGGCACAGCCTCCTACGAGCAGTACTTC
J gene: TRBJ2-1; V gene: TRBV7-3; clone size: .; D gene: TRBD1; CDR3 protein: CASSLGTGQTNEQFF; CDR3 DNA: TGTGCCAGCAGCTTGGGGACGGGACAGACCAATGAGCAGTTCTTC
J gene: TRBJ2-2; V gene: TRBV7-6; clone size: few; D gene: .; CDR3 protein: CASSRRQGISHGELFF; CDR3 DNA: TGTGCCAGCAGCCGAAGGCAGGGGATTTCCCACGGGGAGCTGTTTTTT
J gene: TRBJ2-5; V gene: TRBV9; clone size: few; D gene: .; CDR3 protein: CASSVGHIQETQYF; CDR3 DNA: TGTGCCAGCAGCGTAGGGCACATACAAGAGACCCAGTACTTC
J gene: TRBJ2-1; V gene: TRBV6-5; clone size: few; D gene: TRBD2; CDR3 protein: CASSLAGVAEQFF; CDR3 DNA: TGTGCCAGCAGTTTAGCGGGGGTGGCGGAGCAGTTCTTC
J gene: TRBJ2-3; V gene: TRBV6-5; clone size: .; D gene: .; CDR3 protein: CASRRGGTDTQYF; CDR3 DNA: TGTGCCAGCAGGAGAGGTGGCACAGATACGCAGTATTTT
J gene: TRBJ2-7; V gene: TRBV7-9; clone size: .; D gene: .; CDR3 protein: CASSLIGLGYEQYF; CDR3 DNA: TGTGCCAGCAGCTTAATCGGCCTCGGGTACGAGCAGTACTTC
J gene: TRBJ2-7; V gene: TRBV20-1; clone size: .; D gene: .; CDR3 protein: CSASRVLGQYF; CDR3 DNA: TGCAGTGCTAGCCGGGTGTTGGGGCAGTACTTC
J gene: TRBJ2-3; V gene: TRBV2; clone size: few; D gene: .; CDR3 protein: CASTLSSTDTQYF; CDR3 DNA: TGTGCCAGCACTTTATCCAGCACAGATACGCAGTATTTT
J gene: TRBJ1-2; V gene: TRBV7-9; clone size: many; D gene: .; CDR3 protein: CASSRNRARGDGYTF; CDR3 DNA: TGTGCCAGCAGCCGTAATAGGGCCCGGGGGGATGGCTACACCTTC
J gene: TRBJ1-2; V gene: TRBV6-5; clone size: few; D gene: .; CDR3 protein: CASSGAAYGYTF; CDR3 DNA: TGTGCCAGCAGTGGCGCGGCCTATGGCTACACCTTC
J gene: TRBJ1-4; V gene: TRBV16; clone size: few; D gene: TRBD1; CDR3 protein: CASSPHQGAPTRKLFF; CDR3 DNA: TGTGCCAGCAGCCCACACCAGGGGGCGCCGACAAGAAAACTGTTTTTT
J gene: TRBJ2-5; V gene: TRBV19; clone size: .; D gene: .; CDR3 protein: CASSGGLRETQYF; CDR3 DNA: TGTGCCAGTAGCGGGGGGCTGCGGGAGACCCAGTACTTC
J gene: TRBJ1-6; V gene: TRBV18; clone size: few; D gene: TRBD1; CDR3 protein: CASSSNRDRENSPLHF; CDR3 DNA: TGTGCCAGCTCATCTAACCGGGACAGGGAGAATTCACCCCTCCACTTT
J gene: TRBJ2-2; V gene: TRBV4-3; clone size: .; D gene: TRBD1; CDR3 protein: CASSRTGTGVNTGELFF; CDR3 DNA: TGCGCCAGCAGCCGCACCGGGACAGGGGTGAACACCGGGGAGCTGTTTTTT
J gene: TRBJ2-2; V gene: TRBV29-1; clone size: many; D gene: TRBD1; CDR3 protein: CSVEQGATGELFF; CDR3 DNA: TGCAGCGTTGAACAGGGGGCGACCGGGGAGCTGTTTTTT
J gene: TRBJ2-2; V gene: TRBV6-1; clone size: many; D gene: .; CDR3 protein: CASSFANTGELFF; CDR3 DNA: TGTGCCAGCAGTTTCGCGAACACCGGGGAGCTGTTTTTT
J gene: TRBJ2-1; V gene: TRBV7-3; clone size: .; D gene: .; CDR3 protein: CASTVALGVNEQFF; CDR3 DNA: TGTGCCAGCACCGTGGCCCTAGGGGTGAATGAGCAGTTCTTC
J gene: TRBJ2-3; V gene: TRBV18; clone size: .; D gene: .; CDR3 protein: CASSPLYSDTDTQYF; CDR3 DNA: TGTGCCAGCTCACCACTCTACAGTGACACAGATACGCAGTATTTT
J gene: TRBJ2-3; V gene: TRBV11-1; clone size: few; D gene: .; CDR3 protein: CASSSRRGYRTDTQYF; CDR3 DNA: TGTGCCAGCAGCTCACGAAGAGGCTACCGCACAGATACGCAGTATTTT
J gene: TRBJ2-7; V gene: TRBV11-2; clone size: few; D gene: .; CDR3 protein: CASSFLGTQHYEQYF; CDR3 DNA: TGTGCCAGCAGCTTTCTGGGGACACAACATTACGAGCAGTACTTC
J gene: TRBJ2-7; V gene: TRBV6-5; clone size: .; D gene: TRBD1; CDR3 protein: CASSKLRTGHDEQYF; CDR3 DNA: TGTGCCAGCAGTAAACTCAGGACAGGGCACGACGAGCAGTACTTC
J gene: TRBJ2-2; V gene: TRBV5-1; clone size: .; D gene: .; CDR3 protein: CASSLDSAGRTGELFF; CDR3 DNA: TGCGCCAGCAGCTTGGATTCTGCGGGAAGGACCGGGGAGCTGTTTTTT
J gene: TRBJ1-1; V gene: TRBV5-1; clone size: few; D gene: TRBD1; CDR3 protein: CASSPSGQIWTEAFF; CDR3 DNA: TGCGCCAGCAGCCCTTCGGGACAGATTTGGACTGAAGCTTTCTTT
J gene: TRBJ2-1; V gene: TRBV6-5; clone size: .; D gene: .; CDR3 protein: CASSTSGNEQFF; CDR3 DNA: TGTGCCAGCAGTACGAGCGGGAATGAGCAGTTCTTC
J gene: TRBJ1-5; V gene: TRBV28; clone size: few; D gene: .; CDR3 protein: CASSPTGSGQPQHF; CDR3 DNA: TGTGCCAGCAGTCCCACAGGGTCGGGCCAGCCCCAGCATTTT
J gene: TRBJ2-5; V gene: TRBV7-9; clone size: few; D gene: TRBD2; CDR3 protein: CASSLGLAGGREQETQYF; CDR3 DNA: TGTGCCAGCAGCTTAGGACTAGCGGGGGGCCGGGAGCAAGAGACCCAGTACTTC
J gene: TRBJ2-3; V gene: TRBV4-3; clone size: few; D gene: TRBD2; CDR3 protein: CASSQASSGPLSTDTQYF; CDR3 DNA: TGCGCCAGCAGCCAAGCTTCTAGCGGGCCTCTTAGCACAGATACGCAGTATTTT
J gene: TRBJ2-7; V gene: TRBV5-4; clone size: .; D gene: TRBD1; CDR3 protein: CASSFYGQGAQVQYF; CDR3 DNA: TGTGCCAGCAGCTTTTATGGGCAGGGGGCGCAGGTGCAGTACTTC
J gene: TRBJ1-2; V gene: TRBV19; clone size: .; D gene: TRBD1; CDR3 protein: CASSDRAPYVGYTF; CDR3 DNA: TGTGCCAGCTCTGACAGGGCGCCATATGTTGGCTACACCTTC